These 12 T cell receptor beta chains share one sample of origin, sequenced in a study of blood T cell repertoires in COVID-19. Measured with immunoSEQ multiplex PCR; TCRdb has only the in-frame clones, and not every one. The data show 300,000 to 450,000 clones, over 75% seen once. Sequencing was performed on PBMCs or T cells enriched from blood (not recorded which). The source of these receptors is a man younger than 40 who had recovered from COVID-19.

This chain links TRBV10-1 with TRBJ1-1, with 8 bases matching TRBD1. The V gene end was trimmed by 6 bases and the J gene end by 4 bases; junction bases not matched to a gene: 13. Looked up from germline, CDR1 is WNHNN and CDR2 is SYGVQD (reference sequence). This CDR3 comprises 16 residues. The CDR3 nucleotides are TGCGCCAGCAGCTTCGGACAGGGTTGGGATATCACTGAAGCTTTCTTT. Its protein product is CASSFGQGWDITEAFF.

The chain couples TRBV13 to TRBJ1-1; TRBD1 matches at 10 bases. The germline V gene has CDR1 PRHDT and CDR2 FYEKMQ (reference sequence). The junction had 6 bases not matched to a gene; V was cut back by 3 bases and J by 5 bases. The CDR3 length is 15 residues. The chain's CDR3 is CASSFGQGVWTEAFF. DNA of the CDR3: TGTGCCAGCAGCTTCGGACAGGGGGTTTGGACTGAAGCTTTCTTT.

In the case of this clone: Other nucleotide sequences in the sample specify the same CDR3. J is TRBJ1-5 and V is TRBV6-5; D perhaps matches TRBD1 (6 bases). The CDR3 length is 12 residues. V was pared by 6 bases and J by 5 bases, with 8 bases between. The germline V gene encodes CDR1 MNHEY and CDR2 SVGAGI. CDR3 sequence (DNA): TGTGCCAGCAGGACAGGTCATCAGCCCCAGCATTTT. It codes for CASRTGHQPQHF.

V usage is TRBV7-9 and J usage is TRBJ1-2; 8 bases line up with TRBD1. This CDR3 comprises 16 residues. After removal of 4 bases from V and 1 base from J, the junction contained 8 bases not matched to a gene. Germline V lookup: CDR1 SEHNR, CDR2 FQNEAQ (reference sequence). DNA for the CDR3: TGTGCCAGCAGCTCTCTAGACAGGGGACGTAACTATGGCTACACCTTC. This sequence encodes CASSSLDRGRNYGYTF.

The CDR3 reads CARGHTQETQYF. CDR3 bases: TGTGCCAGGGGACACACTCAAGAGACCCAGTACTTC. The chain combines TRBV3-1 (or the pseudogene TRBV3-2) with TRBJ2-5; TRBD1 might be the D (6 bases). This CDR3 spans 12 amino acids. Trimming took 9 bases from V and 2 from J, leaving 10 bases between them. Germline CDR1 reads LGHDT; CDR2 reads YNNKEL (reference sequence).

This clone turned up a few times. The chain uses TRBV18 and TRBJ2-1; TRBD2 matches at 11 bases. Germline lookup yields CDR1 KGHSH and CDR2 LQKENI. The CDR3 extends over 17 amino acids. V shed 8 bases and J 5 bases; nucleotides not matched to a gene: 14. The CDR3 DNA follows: TGTGCCAGCGATGAATCAAATAGCGGGGGGGCCCACAATGAGCAGTTCTTC. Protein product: CASDESNSGGAHNEQFF.

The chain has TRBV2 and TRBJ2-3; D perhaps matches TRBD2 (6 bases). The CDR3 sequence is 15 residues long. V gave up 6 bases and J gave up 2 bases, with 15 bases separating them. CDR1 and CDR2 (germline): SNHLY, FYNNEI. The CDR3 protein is CASRGSAGFTDTQYF. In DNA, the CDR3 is TGTGCCAGCAGGGGGTCGGCGGGATTCACAGATACGCAGTATTTT.

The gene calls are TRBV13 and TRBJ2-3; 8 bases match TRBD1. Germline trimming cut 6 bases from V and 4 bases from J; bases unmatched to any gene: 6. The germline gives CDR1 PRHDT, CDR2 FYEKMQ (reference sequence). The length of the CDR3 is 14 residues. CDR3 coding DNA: TGTGCCAGCAGTACAGGGGGTAGGTCAGATACGCAGTATTTT. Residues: CASSTGGRSDTQYF.

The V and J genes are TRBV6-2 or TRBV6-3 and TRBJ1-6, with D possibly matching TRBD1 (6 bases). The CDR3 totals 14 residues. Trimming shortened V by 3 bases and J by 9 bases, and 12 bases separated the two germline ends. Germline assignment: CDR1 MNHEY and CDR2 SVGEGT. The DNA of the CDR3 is TGTGCCAGCAGTTATTCAGGGGCTCTTTCACCCCTCCACTTT. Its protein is CASSYSGALSPLHF.

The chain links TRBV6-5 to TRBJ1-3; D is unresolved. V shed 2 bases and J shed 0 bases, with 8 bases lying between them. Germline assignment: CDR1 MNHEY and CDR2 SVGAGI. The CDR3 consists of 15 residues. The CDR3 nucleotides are TGTGCCAGCAGTTACACCGGGAGCTCTGGAAACACCATATATTTT. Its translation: CASSYTGSSGNTIYF.

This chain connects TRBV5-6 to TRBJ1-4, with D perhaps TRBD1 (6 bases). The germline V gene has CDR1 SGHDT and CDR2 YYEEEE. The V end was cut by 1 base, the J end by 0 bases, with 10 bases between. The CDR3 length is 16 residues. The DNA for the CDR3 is TGTGCCAGCAGCTTGTTAGGGGGAACAACTAATGAAAAACTGTTTTTT. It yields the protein CASSLLGGTTNEKLFF.

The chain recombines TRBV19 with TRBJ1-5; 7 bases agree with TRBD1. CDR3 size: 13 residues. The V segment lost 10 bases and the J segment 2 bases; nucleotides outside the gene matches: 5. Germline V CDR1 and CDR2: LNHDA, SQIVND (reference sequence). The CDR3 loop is CATDTGGNQPQHF. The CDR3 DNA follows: TGTGCCACCGACACAGGGGGCAATCAGCCCCAGCATTTT.